The T cell receptor (beta chain) under discussion was sequenced for a study of T cell repertoires in cytomegalovirus infection (dated by TCRdb to between 2019 and 2020). Background on the whole study: Because public TCR beta signatures pointed to carriage of CMV infection together with the matching HLA type, the HLA type of each donor mattered for the analysis. Study-wide conclusions, independent of this receptor: Carriers of CMV infection plus the relevant HLA type were discriminated by the cumulative frequency of public TCR beta family members in the study cohort and in an independent roughly 370-donor cohort. In the ex vivo response, HLA-C-restricted CMV-specific TCR beta clonotypes were dominant, and in two of eight donors the single most frequent clonotype came from this HLA-C-restricted group.

The sequencer listed for this sample is Illumina HiSeq 1500. TCRdb handled the public reads itself, with Q25 trimming in fastp and clone calling in MiXCR, and kept productive beta chains. One record per CDR3 amino acid sequence lists the most common genes and DNA. The table for this sample lists around 740,000 distinct CDR3 sequences; about a third of them were counted only once. Clones ranked in the top ten supply about 2.8% of the sample. This clonotype came up a few times. What this receptor recognizes is not known. Per-nucleotide qualities are absent, and no much larger clonotype sits a single base away. The CDR3 sequence holds 17 residues, the cysteine and phenylalanine included. Of the read, only the CDR3 DNA is kept; its 51 bases are in frame from base 1. Per the germline V gene, KGHSH is the CDR1 and LQKENI is the CDR2. The germline V and J ends show losses of 1 base and 2 bases respectively, and no gene match explains 9 bases of the junction.

The chain couples TRBV18 to TRBJ2-5; 8 central bases correspond to TRBD1. Sequencing was performed on PBMCs. The sequence derives from a human donor in good health (CMV status not recorded). Some clones in this sample may be carry-over from other donors' samples. The CDR3 corresponds to CASSPLNGQGPQETQYF. The sequence in DNA is TGTGCCAGCTCACCACTAAACGGACAGGGCCCTCAAGAGACCCAGTACTTC. With the rest looked up from the reference TRBV18 and TRBJ2-5 genes rather than sequenced, the full variable domain is NAGVMQNPRHLVRRRGQEARLRCSPMKGHSHVYWYRQLPEEGLKFMVYLQKENIIDESGMPKERFSAEFPKEGPSILRIQQVVRGDSAAYFCASSPLNGQGPQETQYFGPGTRLLVL.